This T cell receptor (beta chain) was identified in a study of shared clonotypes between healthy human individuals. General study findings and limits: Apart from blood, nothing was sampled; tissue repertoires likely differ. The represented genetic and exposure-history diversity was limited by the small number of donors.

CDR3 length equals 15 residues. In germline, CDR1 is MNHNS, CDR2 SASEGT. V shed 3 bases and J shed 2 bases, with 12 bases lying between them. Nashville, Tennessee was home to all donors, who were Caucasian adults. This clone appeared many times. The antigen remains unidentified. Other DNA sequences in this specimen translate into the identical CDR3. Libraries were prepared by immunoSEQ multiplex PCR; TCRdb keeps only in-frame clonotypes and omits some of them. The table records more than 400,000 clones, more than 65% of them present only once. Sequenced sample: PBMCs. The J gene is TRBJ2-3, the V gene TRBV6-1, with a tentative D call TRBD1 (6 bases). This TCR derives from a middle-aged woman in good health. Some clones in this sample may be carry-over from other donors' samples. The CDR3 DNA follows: TGTGCCAGCAGTGATAATGGACAGCACACAGATACGCAGTATTTT. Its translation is CASSDNGQHTDTQYF.